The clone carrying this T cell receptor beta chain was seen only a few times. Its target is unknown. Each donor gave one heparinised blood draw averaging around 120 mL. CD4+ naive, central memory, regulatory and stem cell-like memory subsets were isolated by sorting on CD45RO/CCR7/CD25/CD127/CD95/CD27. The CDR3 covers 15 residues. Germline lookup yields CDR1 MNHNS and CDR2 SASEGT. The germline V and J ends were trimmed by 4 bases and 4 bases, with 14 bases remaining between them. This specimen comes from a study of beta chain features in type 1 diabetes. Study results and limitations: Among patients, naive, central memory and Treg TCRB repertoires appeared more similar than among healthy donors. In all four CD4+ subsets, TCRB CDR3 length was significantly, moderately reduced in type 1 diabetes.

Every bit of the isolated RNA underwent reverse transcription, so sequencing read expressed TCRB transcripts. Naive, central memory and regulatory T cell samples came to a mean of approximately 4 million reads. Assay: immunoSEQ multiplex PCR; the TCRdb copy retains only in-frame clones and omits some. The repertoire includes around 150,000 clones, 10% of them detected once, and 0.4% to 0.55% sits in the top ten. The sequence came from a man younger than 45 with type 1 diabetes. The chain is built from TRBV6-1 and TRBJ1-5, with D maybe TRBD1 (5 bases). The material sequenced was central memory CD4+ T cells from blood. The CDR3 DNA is TGTGCCAGCAGTGTACGGGGGTTAGGGAATCAGCCCCAGCATTTT. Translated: CASSVRGLGNQPQHF.